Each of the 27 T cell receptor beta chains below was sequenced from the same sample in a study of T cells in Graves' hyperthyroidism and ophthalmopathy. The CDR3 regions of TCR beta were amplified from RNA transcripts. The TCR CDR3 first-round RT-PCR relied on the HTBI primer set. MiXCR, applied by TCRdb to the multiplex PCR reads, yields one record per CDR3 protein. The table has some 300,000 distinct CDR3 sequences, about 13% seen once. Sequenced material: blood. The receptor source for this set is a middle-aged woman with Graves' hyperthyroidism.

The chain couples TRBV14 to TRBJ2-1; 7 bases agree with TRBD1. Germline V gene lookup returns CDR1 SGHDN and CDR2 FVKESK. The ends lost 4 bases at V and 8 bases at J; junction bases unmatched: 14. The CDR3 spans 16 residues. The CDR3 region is CASSPLLATGSYEQFF. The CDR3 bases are TGTGCCAGCAGCCCCCTTTTAGCGACAGGGAGCTATGAGCAGTTCTTC.

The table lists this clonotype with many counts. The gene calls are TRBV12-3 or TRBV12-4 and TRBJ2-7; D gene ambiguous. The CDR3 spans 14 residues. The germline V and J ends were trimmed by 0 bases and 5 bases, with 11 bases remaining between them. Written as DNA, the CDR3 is TGTGCCAGCAGTTTAGCGTTGGGCGGCGACGAGCAGTACTTC. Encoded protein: CASSLALGGDEQYF.

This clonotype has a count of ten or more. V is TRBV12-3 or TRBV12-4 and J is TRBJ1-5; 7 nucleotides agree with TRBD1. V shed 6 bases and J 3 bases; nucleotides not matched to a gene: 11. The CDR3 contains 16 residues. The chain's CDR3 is CASSTEGGGINQPQHF. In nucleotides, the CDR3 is TGTGCCAGCAGCACCGAAGGGGGCGGTATCAATCAGCCCCAGCATTTT.

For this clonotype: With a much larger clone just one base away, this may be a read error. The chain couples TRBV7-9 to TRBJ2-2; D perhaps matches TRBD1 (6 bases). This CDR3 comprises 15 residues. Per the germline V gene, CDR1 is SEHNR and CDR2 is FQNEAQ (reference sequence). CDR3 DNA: TGTGCCAGCACCCCTCAGGGGCGAATCACCGGGGAGCCGTTTTTT. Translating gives CASTPQGRITGEPFF.

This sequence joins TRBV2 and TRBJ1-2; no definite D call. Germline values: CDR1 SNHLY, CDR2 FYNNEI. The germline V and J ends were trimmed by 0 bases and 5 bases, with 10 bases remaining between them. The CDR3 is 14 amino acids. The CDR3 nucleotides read TGTGCCAGCAGTGAAGCGAGAGTCCCGTATGGCTACACCTTC. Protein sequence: CASSEARVPYGYTF.

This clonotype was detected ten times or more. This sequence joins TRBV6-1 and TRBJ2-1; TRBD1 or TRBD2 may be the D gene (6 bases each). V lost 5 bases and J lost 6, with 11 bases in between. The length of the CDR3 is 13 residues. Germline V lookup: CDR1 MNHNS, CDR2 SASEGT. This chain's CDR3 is CASSLGGSNEQFF. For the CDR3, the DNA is TGTGCCAGCAGTTTAGGGGGGAGCAATGAGCAGTTCTTC.

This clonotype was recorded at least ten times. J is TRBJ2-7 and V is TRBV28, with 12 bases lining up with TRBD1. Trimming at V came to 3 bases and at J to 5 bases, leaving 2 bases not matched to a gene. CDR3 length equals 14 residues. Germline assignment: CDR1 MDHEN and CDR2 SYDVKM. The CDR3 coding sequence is TGTGCCAGCAGTTTGGGACAGGGGGCCCACGAGCAGTACTTC. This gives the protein CASSLGQGAHEQYF.

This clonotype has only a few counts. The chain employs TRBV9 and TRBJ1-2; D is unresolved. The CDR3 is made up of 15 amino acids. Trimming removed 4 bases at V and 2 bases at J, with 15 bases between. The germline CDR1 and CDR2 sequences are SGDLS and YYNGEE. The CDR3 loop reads CASSTRAGGNYGYTF. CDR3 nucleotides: TGTGCCAGCAGCACCCGGGCAGGTGGCAACTATGGCTACACCTTC.

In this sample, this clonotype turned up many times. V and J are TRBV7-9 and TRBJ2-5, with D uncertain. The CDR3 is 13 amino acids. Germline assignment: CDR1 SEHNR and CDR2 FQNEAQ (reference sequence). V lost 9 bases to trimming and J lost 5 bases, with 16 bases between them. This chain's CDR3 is CASVRSSSETQYF. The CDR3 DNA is TGTGCCAGTGTCCGAAGTTCTTCCGAGACCCAGTACTTC.

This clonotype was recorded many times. CDR3 bases: TGTGCCAGCAGACCAGCGGGACGCCCCTACGAGCAGTACTTC. It is translated as CASRPAGRPYEQYF. This chain links TRBV27 with TRBJ2-7; the match to TRBD2 covers 7 bases. CDR3 length: 14 amino acids. CDR1 is MNHEY, CDR2 SMNVEV, per germline (reference sequence). After removal of 6 bases from V and 2 bases from J, the junction contained 7 bases not matched to a gene.

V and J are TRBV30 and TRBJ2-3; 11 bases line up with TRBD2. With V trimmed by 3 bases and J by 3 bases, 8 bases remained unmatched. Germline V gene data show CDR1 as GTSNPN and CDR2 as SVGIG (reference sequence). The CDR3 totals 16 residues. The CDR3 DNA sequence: TGTGCCTGGAGCTCTATAGCGGGAGGGCTGACAGATACGCAGTATTTT. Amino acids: CAWSSIAGGLTDTQYF.

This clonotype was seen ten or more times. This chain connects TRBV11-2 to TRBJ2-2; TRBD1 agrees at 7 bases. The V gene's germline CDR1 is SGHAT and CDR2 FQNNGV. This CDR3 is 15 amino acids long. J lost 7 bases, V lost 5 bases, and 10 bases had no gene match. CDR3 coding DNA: TGTGCCAGCAGCCTCAGGGGGAGTAAAGGCGGGGAGCTGTTTTTT. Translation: CASSLRGSKGGELFF.

CDR3 sequence reads: CAISEGRGTEAFF. The DNA of the CDR3 is TGTGCCATCAGTGAGGGCCGGGGCACTGAAGCTTTCTTT. This chain links TRBV10-3 with TRBJ1-1, with unresolved D. With 2 bases removed from V and 4 bases from J, the gap between germline ends came to 8 bases. Germline V lookup: CDR1 ENHRY, CDR2 SYGVKD. CDR3 size: 13 residues.

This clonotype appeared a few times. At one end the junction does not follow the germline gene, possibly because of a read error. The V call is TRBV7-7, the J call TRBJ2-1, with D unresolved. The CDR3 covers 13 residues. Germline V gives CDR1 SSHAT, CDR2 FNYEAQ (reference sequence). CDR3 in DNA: TGTGCTAGCAGCCCCAAGAGAAGGTATGAGCAGTTCTTC. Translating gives CASSPKRRYEQFF.

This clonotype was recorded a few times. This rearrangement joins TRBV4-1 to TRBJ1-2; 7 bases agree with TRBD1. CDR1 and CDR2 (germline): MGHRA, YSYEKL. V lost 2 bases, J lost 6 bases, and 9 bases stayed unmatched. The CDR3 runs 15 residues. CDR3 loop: CASSQPGQRKNGYTF. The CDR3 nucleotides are TGCGCCAGCAGCCAACCGGGACAGCGTAAGAATGGCTACACCTTC.

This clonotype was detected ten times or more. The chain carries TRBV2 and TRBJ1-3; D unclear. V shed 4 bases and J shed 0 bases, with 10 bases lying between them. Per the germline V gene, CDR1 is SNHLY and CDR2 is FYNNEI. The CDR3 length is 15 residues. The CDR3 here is CASSGGMHSGNTIYF. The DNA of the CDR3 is TGTGCCAGCAGTGGAGGGATGCACTCTGGAAACACCATATATTTT.

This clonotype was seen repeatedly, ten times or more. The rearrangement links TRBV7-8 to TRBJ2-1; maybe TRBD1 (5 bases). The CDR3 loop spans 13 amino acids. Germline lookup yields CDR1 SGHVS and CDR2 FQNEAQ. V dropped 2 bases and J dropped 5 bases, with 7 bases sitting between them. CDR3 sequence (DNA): TGTGCCAGCAGCTTAATGACAGACAATGAGCAGTTCTTC. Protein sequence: CASSLMTDNEQFF.

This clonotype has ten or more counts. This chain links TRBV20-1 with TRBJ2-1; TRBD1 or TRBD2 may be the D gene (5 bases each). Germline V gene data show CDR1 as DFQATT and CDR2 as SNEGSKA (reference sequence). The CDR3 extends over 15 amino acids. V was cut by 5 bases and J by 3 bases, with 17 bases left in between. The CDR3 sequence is CSAGLWGSFYNEQFF. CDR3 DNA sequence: TGCAGTGCTGGCTTATGGGGGAGCTTCTACAATGAGCAGTTCTTC.

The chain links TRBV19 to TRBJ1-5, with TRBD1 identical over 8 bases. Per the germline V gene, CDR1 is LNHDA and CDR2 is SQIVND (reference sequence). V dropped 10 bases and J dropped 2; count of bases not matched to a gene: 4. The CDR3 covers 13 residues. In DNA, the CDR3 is TGTGCCACCGACAGGGGCGGCAATCAGCCCCAGCATTTT. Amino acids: CATDRGGNQPQHF.

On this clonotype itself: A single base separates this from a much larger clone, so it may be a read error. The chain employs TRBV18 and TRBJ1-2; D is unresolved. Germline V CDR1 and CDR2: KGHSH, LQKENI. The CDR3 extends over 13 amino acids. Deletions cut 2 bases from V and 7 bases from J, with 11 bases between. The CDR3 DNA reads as TGTGCCAGCTCACCAGACCAAGCCCGTGGCTACACCTTC. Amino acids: CASSPDQARGYTF.

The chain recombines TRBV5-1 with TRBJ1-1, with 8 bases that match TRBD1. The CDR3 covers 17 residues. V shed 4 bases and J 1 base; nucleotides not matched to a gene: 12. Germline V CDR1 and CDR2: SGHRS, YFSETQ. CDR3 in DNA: TGCGCCAGCAGCCCAAAACAGGGGGTGGGTTGGAACACTGAAGCTTTCTTT. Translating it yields CASSPKQGVGWNTEAFF.

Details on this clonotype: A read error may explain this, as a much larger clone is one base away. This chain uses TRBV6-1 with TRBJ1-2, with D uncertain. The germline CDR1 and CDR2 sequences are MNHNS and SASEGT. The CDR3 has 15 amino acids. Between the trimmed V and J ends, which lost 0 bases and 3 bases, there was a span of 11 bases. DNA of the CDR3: TGTGCCAGCAGTGAAGCGCGGTCAGCTGACTATGGCTACACCTTC. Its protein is CASSEARSADYGYTF.

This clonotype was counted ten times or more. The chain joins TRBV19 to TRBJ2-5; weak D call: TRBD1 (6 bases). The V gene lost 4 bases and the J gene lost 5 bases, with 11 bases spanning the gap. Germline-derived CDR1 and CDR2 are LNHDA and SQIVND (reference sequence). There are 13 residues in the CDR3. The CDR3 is CASSKQGTETQYF. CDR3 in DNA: TGTGCCAGTAGTAAACAGGGTACGGAGACCCAGTACTTC. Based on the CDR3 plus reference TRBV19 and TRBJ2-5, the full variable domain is DGGITQSPKYLFRKEGQNVTLSCEQNLNHDAMYWYRQDPGQGLRLIYYSQIVNDFQKGDIAEGYSVSREKKESFPLTVTSAQKNPTAFYLCASSKQGTETQYFGPGTRLLVL.

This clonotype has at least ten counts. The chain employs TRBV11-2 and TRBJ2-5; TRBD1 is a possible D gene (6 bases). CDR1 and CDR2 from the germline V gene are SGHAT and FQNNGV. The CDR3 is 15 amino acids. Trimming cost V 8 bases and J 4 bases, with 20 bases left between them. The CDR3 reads CASRAGALSRETQYF. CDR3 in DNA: TGTGCCAGCCGGGCAGGGGCCCTCAGCAGAGAGACCCAGTACTTC.

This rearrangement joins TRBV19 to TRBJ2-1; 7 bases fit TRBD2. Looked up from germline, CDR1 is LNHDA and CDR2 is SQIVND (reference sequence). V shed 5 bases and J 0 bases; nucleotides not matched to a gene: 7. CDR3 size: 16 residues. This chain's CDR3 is CASSERAGSSYNEQFF. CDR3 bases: TGTGCCAGTAGTGAACGAGCGGGAAGCTCCTACAATGAGCAGTTCTTC.

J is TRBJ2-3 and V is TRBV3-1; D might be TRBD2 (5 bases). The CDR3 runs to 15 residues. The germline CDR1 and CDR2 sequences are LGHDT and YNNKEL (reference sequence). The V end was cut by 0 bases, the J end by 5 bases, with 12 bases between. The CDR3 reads CASSQEYLRGDTQYF. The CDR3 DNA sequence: TGTGCCAGCAGCCAAGAATATTTACGGGGAGATACGCAGTATTTT.

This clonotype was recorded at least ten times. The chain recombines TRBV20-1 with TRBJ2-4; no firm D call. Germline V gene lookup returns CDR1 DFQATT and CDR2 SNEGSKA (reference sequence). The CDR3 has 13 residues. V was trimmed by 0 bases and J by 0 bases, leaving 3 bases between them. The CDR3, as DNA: TGCAGTGCTAGAGAACTAGCCAAAAACATTCAGTACTTC. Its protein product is CSARELAKNIQYF.